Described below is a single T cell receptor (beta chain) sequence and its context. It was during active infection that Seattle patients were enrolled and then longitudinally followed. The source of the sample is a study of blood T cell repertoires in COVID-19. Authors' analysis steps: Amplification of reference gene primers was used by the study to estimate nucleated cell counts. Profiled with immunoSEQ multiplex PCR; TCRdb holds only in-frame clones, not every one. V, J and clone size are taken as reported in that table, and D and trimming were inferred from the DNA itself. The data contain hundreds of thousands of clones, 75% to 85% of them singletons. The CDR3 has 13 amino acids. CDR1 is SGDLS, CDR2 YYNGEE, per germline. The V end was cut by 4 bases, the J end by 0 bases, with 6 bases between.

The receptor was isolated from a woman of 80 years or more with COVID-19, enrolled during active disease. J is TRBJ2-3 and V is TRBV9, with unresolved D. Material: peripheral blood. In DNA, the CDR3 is TGTGCCAGCAGCCCCGGGAGCACAGATACGCAGTATTTT. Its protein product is CASSPGSTDTQYF.